One and the same sample provided the 18 T cell receptor beta chains below, sequenced in a study of spatial heterogeneity in lung cancer. TCRdb reprocessed the 5' RACE reads with MiXCR, giving one entry per CDR3 protein. The data show some 4,100 distinct CDR3 sequences, around 16% seen once. Time point of the sample: sample taken at primary tumor resection. Frozen PBMC, nontumor lung or tumor provided whole RNA, which was sequenced unsorted. The source material was PBMCs, sampled at surgery. Every receptor here comes from a male donor with early-stage non-small cell lung cancer.

This clonotype has at least ten counts. This chain connects TRBV23-1 to TRBJ2-3; D possibly uses TRBD1 or TRBD2 (5 bases each). TRBV23-1 is reported as an ORF; its role is uncertain. This CDR3 spans 19 amino acids. V was pared by 2 bases and J by 4 bases, with 25 bases between. CDR3 sequence: CASSQALPPGRAWSDTQYF. The CDR3 coding sequence is TGCGCCAGCAGTCAAGCCCTCCCCCCGGGACGCGCGTGGTCAGATACGCAGTATTTT.

This clonotype turned up a few times. The CDR3 loop reads CASSRTGGYQGTDTQYF. Here the CDR3 DNA reads TGTGCCAGCAGCCGGACAGGGGGCTACCAAGGCACAGATACGCAGTATTTT. This sequence joins TRBV11-2 and TRBJ2-3; 11 bases line up with TRBD1. Germline V gene data show CDR1 as SGHAT and CDR2 as FQNNGV. Trimming cost V 5 bases and J 1 base; bases outside gene matches: 8. The CDR3 contains 17 residues.

This chain connects TRBV24-1 to TRBJ2-2; perhaps TRBD2 as D (5 bases). CDR3 size: 14 residues. Trimming cost V 5 bases and J 3 bases, with 9 bases left between them. From germline, CDR1 is KGHDR and CDR2 SFDVKD. In DNA form, the CDR3 reads TGTGCCACCAGTGGCACTAGGGACACCGGGGAGCTGTTTTTT. Translating it yields CATSGTRDTGELFF.

In its sample, this clonotype is medium-sized. This chain connects TRBV20-1 to TRBJ2-7; 9 bases match TRBD2. CDR1 and CDR2 from the germline V gene are DFQATT and SNEGSKA (reference sequence). Germline trimming cut 3 bases from V and 3 bases from J; bases unmatched to any gene: 9. The CDR3 loop spans 15 amino acids. CDR3 residues: CSASGAGGVGYEQYF. The CDR3 coding sequence is TGCAGTGCTAGTGGAGCGGGAGGAGTGGGCTACGAGCAGTACTTC.

V gene TRBV7-9 combines with J gene TRBJ1-1; weak D call: TRBD1 (5 bases). The CDR3 runs 14 residues. Trimming removed 1 base from V and 7 bases from J, with 13 bases in between. Looked up from germline, CDR1 is SEHNR and CDR2 is FQNEAQ (reference sequence). CDR3 residues: CASSLVQGGSEAFF. The CDR3 DNA reads TGTGCCAGCAGCTTAGTTCAGGGTGGGAGTGAAGCTTTCTTT.

By sample share, this clonotype is medium-sized. This chain links TRBV6-2 or TRBV6-3 with TRBJ2-7; TRBD2 matches at 10 bases. The V segment lost 2 bases and the J segment 3 bases; nucleotides outside the gene matches: 10. CDR1 and CDR2 (germline): MNHEY, SVGEGT. The CDR3 runs 17 residues. The chain's CDR3 is CASSYAKASGGVYEQYF. The CDR3 nucleotides read TGTGCCAGCAGTTACGCTAAAGCTAGCGGGGGCGTCTACGAGCAGTACTTC.

This clonotype was detected a few times. The chain has TRBV7-8 and TRBJ2-1; no clear D gene. This CDR3 has 14 amino acids. The germline V gene has CDR1 SGHVS and CDR2 FQNEAQ. The V and J ends lost 3 bases and 5 bases respectively, with 11 bases between them. The CDR3 region is CASSFTESNNEQFF. The CDR3 DNA reads as TGTGCCAGCAGCTTTACGGAGAGCAACAATGAGCAGTTCTTC.

This clonotype was observed a few times. V usage is TRBV28 and J usage is TRBJ2-1; TRBD2 matches at 8 bases. The germline CDR1 and CDR2 sequences are MDHEN and SYDVKM. V was pared by 5 bases and J by 5 bases, with 11 bases of the junction left unmatched. CDR3 length equals 16 residues. Here the CDR3 DNA reads TGTGCCAGCAGTCCGACGTTAGCGGGACGAAACAATGAGCAGTTCTTC. Translated, it gives CASSPTLAGRNNEQFF.

The chain uses TRBV9 and TRBJ2-2; 12 bases are shared with TRBD2. Germline CDR1 is SGDLS and CDR2 is YYNGEE. V lost 3 bases, J lost 2 bases, and 8 bases stayed unmatched. The CDR3 spans 18 residues. The CDR3 loop reads CASSGGTSGGLNTGELFF. The CDR3 coding sequence is TGTGCCAGCAGCGGAGGAACTAGCGGGGGGCTTAACACCGGGGAGCTGTTTTTT.

In this sample, this clonotype turned up many times. CDR3 region: CASSQWTSGSADTQYF. The DNA for the CDR3 is TGTGCCAGCAGCCAGTGGACTAGCGGGAGCGCAGATACGCAGTATTTT. J is TRBJ2-3 and V is TRBV3-1, with TRBD2 matching 13 bases. Looked up from germline, CDR1 is LGHDT and CDR2 is YNNKEL (reference sequence). The CDR3 sequence is 16 residues long. The J segment lost 4 bases and the V segment lost 3 bases, leaving 4 bases of the junction unmatched.

V usage is TRBV5-1 and J usage is TRBJ2-2; 9 positions match TRBD1. The germline V gene encodes CDR1 SGHRS and CDR2 YFSETQ. The V gene end was trimmed by 4 bases and the J gene end by 6 bases; junction bases not matched to a gene: 7. The CDR3 totals 15 residues. This chain's CDR3 is CASSLRDRDPGELFF. CDR3 DNA sequence: TGCGCCAGCAGCCTCCGGGACAGGGATCCCGGGGAGCTGTTTTTT. Variable domain in full (rest from reference TRBV5-1 and TRBJ2-2): KAGVTQTPRYLIKTRGQQVTLSCSPISGHRSVSWYQQTPGQGLQFLFEYFSETQRNKGNFPGRFSGRQFSNSRSEMNVSTLELGDSALYLCASSLRDRDPGELFFGEGSRLTVL.

This clonotype was observed many times. The chain joins TRBV12-3 or TRBV12-4 to TRBJ1-3; D is undetermined. V dropped 6 bases and J dropped 2 bases, with 8 bases sitting between them. The CDR3 totals 13 residues. The CDR3 nucleotides read TGTGCCAGCAGCCCGTTCACTGGAAACACCATATATTTT. It is translated as CASSPFTGNTIYF.

This clonotype was picked up one time. V is TRBV10-3 and J is TRBJ2-1; 7 nucleotides align to TRBD2. Germline values: CDR1 ENHRY, CDR2 SYGVKD. The CDR3 consists of 14 residues. J gave up 2 bases and V 6 bases, and 4 bases lay outside the gene matches. The CDR3 sequence: CAIRPGTTYNEQFF. Here the CDR3 DNA reads TGTGCCATCAGGCCCGGGACTACCTACAATGAGCAGTTCTTC.

This chain joins TRBV6-5 and TRBJ2-3; TRBD2 matches at 13 bases. The CDR3 runs 16 residues. Unmatched junction bases numbered 9, after V lost 6 bases and J lost 6 bases. Looked up from germline, CDR1 is MNHEY and CDR2 is SVGAGI. The DNA of the CDR3 is TGTGCCAGCAGCCCCCGGACTAGCGGGAGTGGGGATACGCAGTATTTT. Protein: CASSPRTSGSGDTQYF.

This clonotype was seen a few times. J is TRBJ1-1 and V is TRBV6-2 or TRBV6-3; 9 nucleotides align to TRBD1. Losses at the gene ends were 5 bases for V and 6 bases for J; bases not matched to a gene: 4. The CDR3 runs to 13 residues. Per the germline V gene, CDR1 is MNHEY and CDR2 is SVGEGT. The CDR3 spells CASSRQGDPEAFF. CDR3 nucleotides: TGTGCCAGCAGTCGACAGGGGGATCCTGAAGCTTTCTTT.

The chain carries TRBV2 and TRBJ2-1, with a tentative D call TRBD2 (5 bases). CDR1 is SNHLY and CDR2 is FYNNEI in the germline V gene. The CDR3 runs 13 residues. V dropped 11 bases and J dropped 2 bases, with 13 bases sitting between them. The chain's CDR3 is CAAAAQPYNEQFF. DNA of the CDR3: TGTGCCGCAGCGGCACAGCCCTACAATGAGCAGTTCTTC.

This clonotype was found many times. The V call is TRBV3-1, the J call TRBJ1-1, with a weak D call TRBD1 (6 bases). Trimming pared 2 bases from V and 3 bases from J, leaving 13 bases between. The CDR3 runs to 15 residues. Germline CDR1 is LGHDT and CDR2 is YNNKEL (reference sequence). Here the CDR3 DNA reads TGTGCCAGCAGCCAACTCCGGGACATTTACACTGAAGCTTTCTTT. It encodes CASSQLRDIYTEAFF.

The chain links TRBV5-1 to TRBJ2-1; the match to TRBD2 covers 10 bases. CDR3 size: 15 residues. After removal of 2 bases from V and 7 bases from J, the junction contained 6 bases not matched to a gene. The germline CDR1 and CDR2 sequences are SGHRS and YFSETQ. This chain's CDR3 is CASSFSTSGTNEQFF. In DNA form, the CDR3 reads TGCGCCAGCAGCTTTAGTACTAGCGGGACGAATGAGCAGTTCTTC.